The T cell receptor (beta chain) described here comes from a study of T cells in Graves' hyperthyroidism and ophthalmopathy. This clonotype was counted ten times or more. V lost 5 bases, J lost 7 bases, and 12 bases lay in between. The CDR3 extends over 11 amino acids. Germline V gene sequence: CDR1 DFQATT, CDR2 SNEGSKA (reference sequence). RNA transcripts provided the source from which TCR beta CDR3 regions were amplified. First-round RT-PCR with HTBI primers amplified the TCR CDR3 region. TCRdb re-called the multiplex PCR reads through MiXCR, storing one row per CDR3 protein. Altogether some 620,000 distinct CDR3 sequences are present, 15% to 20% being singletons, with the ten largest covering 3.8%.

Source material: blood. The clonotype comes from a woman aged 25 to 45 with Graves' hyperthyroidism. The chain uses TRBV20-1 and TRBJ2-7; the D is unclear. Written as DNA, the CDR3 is TGCAGTGCTCCGTTCAGGATTGAGCAGTACTTC. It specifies CSAPFRIEQYF.